This T cell receptor beta chain was sequenced during a study of human T cells and chemical hapten exposure. Across the whole study: Patients, predominantly female, presented with alopecia areata, totalis or universalis. Small pooled library volume differences mainly caused per-sample TCR yield variation.

In the original workflow: A typical sample had 93,000 or so TCRs, with roughly 23,224 to 690,600 overall. TCRdb redid the calling of the RACE reads with MiXCR, one entry per CDR3 protein. These V and J calls rely on TCRdb rather than the paper's analysis. The table shows roughly 260,000 distinct CDR3 sequences, with 7.5% to 10% occurring only once. This CDR3 region has 16 residues. The ends were cut back, 0 bases at V and 0 bases at J, with 10 bases in the middle. Germline V lookup: CDR1 SNHLY, CDR2 FYNNEI. Sample time point: pre-sensitization, week 0. Treatment given: therapeutic diphenylcyclopropenone sensitization with weekly scalp DPC. Prior to each patch test being applied, blood was drawn.

The rearrangement joins TRBV2 to TRBJ2-3; tentatively, D is TRBD2 (5 bases). This receptor was taken from a middle-aged woman with alopecia areata. Some clones in this sample may be carry-over from other donors' samples. This specimen consisted of whole blood, obtained in connection with sensitization to the hapten diphenylcyclopropenone (DPC). The DNA for the CDR3 is TGTGCCAGCAGTGAAGCGCGGGCTGCAAGCACAGATACGCAGTATTTT. It encodes CASSEARAASTDTQYF.